The 17 T cell receptor beta chains given below trace back to one sample, sequenced in a study of long-term antiretroviral therapy in people with HIV. Sequencing used immunoSEQ v3.0 at survey level. Some clones are missing from TCRdb's copy, which holds only in-frame ones; the method was immunoSEQ multiplex PCR. The sample records some 33,000 clones, approximately 80% being singletons. The material was unsorted PBMCs, obtained 0.6 years after starting antiretroviral therapy. Every receptor here comes from a man aged 18 to 29 with HIV.

This chain joins TRBV18 and TRBJ2-7, with D uncertain. In germline, CDR1 is KGHSH, CDR2 LQKENI. The CDR3 covers 14 residues. V was clipped by 1 base and J by 7 bases, with 14 bases between them. CDR3 loop: CASSPRVDLWEQYF. Written as DNA, the CDR3 is TGTGCCAGCTCACCACGGGTGGACCTGTGGGAGCAGTACTTC.

This clone turned up a few times. The chain has TRBV19 and TRBJ2-7; D not certain. The CDR3 is 16 amino acids. Trimming shortened V by 1 base and J by 2 bases, and 15 bases separated the two germline ends. Germline-derived CDR1 and CDR2 are LNHDA and SQIVND (reference sequence). Here the CDR3 reads CASSIGGLLEPYEQYF. Written as DNA, the CDR3 is TGTGCCAGTAGTATAGGAGGCTTACTCGAACCCTACGAGCAGTACTTC.

The chain combines TRBV15 with TRBJ1-2, with D possibly matching TRBD1 (5 bases). V was pared by 4 bases and J by 4 bases, with 13 bases between. The CDR3 sequence is 14 residues long. The germline CDR1 and CDR2 sequences are LNHNV and YYDKDF (reference sequence). CDR3 loop: CATSIRGELYGYTF. In DNA, the CDR3 is TGTGCCACCAGCATACGAGGGGAGCTCTATGGCTACACCTTC.

The genes are TRBV10-3 and TRBJ2-2; no clear D. Trimming removed 6 bases at V and 2 bases at J, with 4 bases between. This CDR3 contains 12 residues. Germline V gene lookup returns CDR1 ENHRY and CDR2 SYGVKD. The CDR3 region has the DNA TGTGCCATCAGAGAAAACACCGGGGAGCTGTTTTTT. This codes for CAIRENTGELFF.

This chain links TRBV4-1 with TRBJ2-5; a weak D match, TRBD1 (6 bases). The CDR3 contains 14 residues. Trimming stripped 4 bases from V and 4 bases from J, with 13 bases between. The germline CDR1 and CDR2 sequences are MGHRA and YSYEKL. CDR3 nucleotides: TGCGCCAGCAGCCTACCGACAGGCGCAGAGACCCAGTACTTC. This translates into CASSLPTGAETQYF.

The CDR3 spells CASRGQDATNEKLFF. In DNA, the CDR3 is TGTGCCAGCCGCGGACAGGACGCAACTAATGAAAAACTGTTTTTT. This chain uses TRBV18 with TRBJ1-4, with 7 bases lining up with TRBD1. J lost 0 bases, V lost 8 bases, and 6 bases had no gene match. Germline V gives CDR1 KGHSH, CDR2 LQKENI. CDR3 length: 15 residues. The full variable domain, completed using reference TRBV18 and TRBJ1-4, is NAGVMQNPRHLVRRRGQEARLRCSPMKGHSHVYWYRQLPEEGLKFMVYLQKENIIDESGMPKERFSAEFPKEGPSILRIQQVVRGDSAAYFCASRGQDATNEKLFFGSGTQLSVL.

The chain carries TRBV28 and TRBJ2-2, with no clear D. The germline V and J ends were trimmed by 6 bases and 0 bases, with 11 bases remaining between them. Germline V gives CDR1 MDHEN, CDR2 SYDVKM. This CDR3 region has 15 residues. Here the CDR3 DNA reads TGTGCCAGCAGATTAGACCCTACGAACACCGGGGAGCTGTTTTTT. Protein product: CASRLDPTNTGELFF.

The chain uses TRBV19 and TRBJ2-2; either TRBD1 or TRBD2 may fit D (5 bases each). V was clipped by 8 bases and J by 1 base, with 14 bases between them. CDR3 size: 15 residues. CDR1 LNHDA and CDR2 SQIVND come from the germline V gene (reference sequence). Here the CDR3 DNA reads TGTGCCAGTCGATCCGGGGCGGTGAACACCGGGGAGCTGTTTTTT. Amino acid sequence: CASRSGAVNTGELFF.

This chain connects TRBV27 to TRBJ2-7; 10 nucleotides agree with TRBD1. From germline, CDR1 is MNHEY and CDR2 SMNVEV (reference sequence). This CDR3 has 15 residues. With V trimmed by 3 bases and J by 3 bases, 5 bases remained unmatched. The CDR3 sequence is CASSLPGQGLYEQYF. CDR3 DNA: TGTGCCAGCAGTTTGCCGGGACAGGGGCTCTACGAGCAGTACTTC.

The rearrangement links TRBV27 to TRBJ2-7; D unresolved. Looked up from germline, CDR1 is MNHEY and CDR2 is SMNVEV (reference sequence). This CDR3 is built from 16 residues. V was clipped by 0 bases and J by 4 bases, with 16 bases between them. The CDR3 loop reads CASSLSVGASAYEQYF. DNA of the CDR3: TGTGCCAGCAGTTTATCCGTGGGTGCGAGTGCTTACGAGCAGTACTTC.

This chain connects TRBV27 to TRBJ2-7; a weak D match, TRBD2 (5 bases). V lost 5 bases and J 6 bases, leaving 14 bases between the germline ends. Germline V gene sequence: CDR1 MNHEY, CDR2 SMNVEV (reference sequence). The CDR3 totals 13 residues. The CDR3 DNA sequence: TGTGCCAGCAGTCCCACCGCGGCGGGCGAGCAGTACTTC. Its protein product is CASSPTAAGEQYF.

V gene TRBV28 combines with J gene TRBJ1-1, with D unresolved. Trimming pared 2 bases from V and 0 bases from J, leaving 10 bases between. From germline, CDR1 is MDHEN and CDR2 SYDVKM. The CDR3 loop spans 15 amino acids. The CDR3 spells CASSLKDRVNTEAFF. The CDR3 DNA reads as TGTGCCAGCAGTTTAAAGGATAGGGTGAACACTGAAGCTTTCTTT.

This chain joins TRBV2 and TRBJ2-7, with a possible D match to TRBD1 (5 bases). The V gene lost 8 bases and the J gene lost 0 bases, with 8 bases spanning the gap. Germline assignment: CDR1 SNHLY and CDR2 FYNNEI. This CDR3 has 12 amino acids. CDR3 nucleotide sequence: TGTGCCAGCGGGGCAGACTCCTACGAGCAGTACTTC. As protein: CASGADSYEQYF. Filled out from reference TRBV2 and TRBJ2-7, the complete variable domain reads EPEVTQTPSHQVTQMGQEVILRCVPISNHLYFYWYRQILGQKVEFLVSFYNNEISEKSEIFDDQFSVERPDGSNFTLKIRSTKLEDSAMYFCASGADSYEQYFGPGTRLTVT.

The rearrangement joins TRBV7-2 to TRBJ1-2; the D is unclear. Trimming pared 3 bases from V and 2 bases from J, leaving 7 bases between. Germline loops: CDR1 SGHTA, CDR2 FQGNSA. The CDR3 runs to 13 residues. CDR3 sequence reads: CASSFRSNYGYTF. The CDR3 DNA sequence: TGTGCCAGCAGCTTCCGTTCAAACTATGGCTACACCTTC.

The chain joins TRBV13 to TRBJ2-6; D unclear. V shed 9 bases and J shed 0 bases, with 6 bases lying between them. CDR1 PRHDT and CDR2 FYEKMQ come from the germline V gene (reference sequence). The CDR3 has 13 residues. The CDR3 bases are TGTGCCAGTTCCCTCTCTGGGGCCAACGTCCTGACTTTC. Translation: CASSLSGANVLTF.

In its sample, this clone was seen once. The rearrangement links TRBV7-9 to TRBJ2-3, with 9 bases lining up with TRBD2. J was trimmed by 9 bases and V by 3 bases; bases with no gene match: 13. The CDR3 has 16 amino acids. Per germline, CDR1 SEHNR and CDR2 FQNEAQ (reference sequence). This CDR3 is CASSLIAGARRETQYF. The CDR3 coding sequence is TGTGCCAGCAGCTTGATAGCGGGAGCCCGTAGAGAGACGCAGTATTTT.

The chain employs TRBV9 and TRBJ2-1, with D uncertain. The germline gives CDR1 SGDLS, CDR2 YYNGEE. Deletions cut 3 bases from V and 12 bases from J, with 16 bases between. The CDR3 totals 13 residues. CDR3 sequence (DNA): TGTGCCAGCAGCGAGGGTCCTCTAGTAGGGCAGTTCTTC. Protein: CASSEGPLVGQFF.